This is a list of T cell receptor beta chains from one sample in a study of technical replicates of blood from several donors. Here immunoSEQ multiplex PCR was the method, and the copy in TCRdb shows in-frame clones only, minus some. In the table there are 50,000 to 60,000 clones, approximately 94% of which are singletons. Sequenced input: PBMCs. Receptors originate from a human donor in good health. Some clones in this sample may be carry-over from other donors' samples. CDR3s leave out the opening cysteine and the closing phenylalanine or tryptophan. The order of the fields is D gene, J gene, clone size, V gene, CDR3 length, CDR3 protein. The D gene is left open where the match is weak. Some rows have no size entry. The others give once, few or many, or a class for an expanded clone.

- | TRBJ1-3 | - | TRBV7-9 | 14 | ASSSPLLSSGNTIY
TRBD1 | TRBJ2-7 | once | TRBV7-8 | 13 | ASSLGTGASYEQY
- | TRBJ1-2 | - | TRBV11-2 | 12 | ASSLTPGLYGYT
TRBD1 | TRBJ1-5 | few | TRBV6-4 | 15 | ASSFHGTEFSNQPQH
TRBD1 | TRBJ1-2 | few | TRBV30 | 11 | AWGGQGNYGYT
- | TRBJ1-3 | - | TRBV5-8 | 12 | ASSREISGNTIY
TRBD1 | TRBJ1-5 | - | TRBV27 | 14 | ASREFSGQGWQPQH
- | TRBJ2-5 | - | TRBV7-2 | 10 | ASSQYSETQY
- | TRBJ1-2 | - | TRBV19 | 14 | ASSIGAGSYNYGYT
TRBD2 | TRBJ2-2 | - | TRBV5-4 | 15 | ASSPSPLAGVSGELF
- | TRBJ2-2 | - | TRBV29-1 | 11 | SVRGTNTGELF
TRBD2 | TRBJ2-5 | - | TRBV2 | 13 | ASSPLAGRQETQY